Following are 3 T cell receptor beta chains from one sample sequenced in a study of neurological immune-mediated disorders. TCRdb reanalysed the 5' RACE reads using MiXCR and keeps one entry per CDR3 protein. Found here are more than 20,000 distinct CDR3 sequences, 13% of them singletons; the top ten hold 16%. The material sequenced was PBMCs. The receptors originated from a woman in her thirties or forties with HTLV-1-associated myelopathy (HAM/TSP).

The table lists this clonotype with many counts. The CDR3, as DNA: TGCGCCAGCAGCTTGGGGGACCCTCAGGGAGGCTACACCTTC. Its translation is CASSLGDPQGGYTF. This chain connects TRBV5-1 to TRBJ1-2; tentative D call: TRBD1 (5 bases). Germline loops: CDR1 SGHRS, CDR2 YFSETQ. CDR3 length equals 14 residues. The ends were cut back, 0 bases at V and 8 bases at J, with 14 bases in the middle.

At least ten counts were recorded for this clonotype. The chain employs TRBV5-1 and TRBJ2-1; 8 nucleotides agree with TRBD1. J was trimmed by 5 bases and V by 1 base; bases with no gene match: 8. The CDR3 is 16 residues long. From germline, CDR1 is SGHRS and CDR2 YFSETQ. CDR3 protein: CASSLQSDRDDNEQFF. CDR3 coding DNA: TGCGCCAGCAGCTTGCAGTCGGACAGGGACGACAATGAGCAGTTCTTC.

This chain links TRBV7-9 with TRBJ2-1, with 7 bases identical to TRBD1. With V trimmed by 10 bases and J by 9 bases, 12 bases remained unmatched. CDR1 SEHNR and CDR2 FQNEAQ come from the germline V gene (reference sequence). The CDR3 contains 13 residues. The CDR3 bases are TGTGCCAACAAGCCAGACAGGGCTGTTGAGCAGTTCTTC. It encodes CANKPDRAVEQFF.